This entry lists 22 T cell receptor beta chains sequenced from one sample in a study of blood T cell repertoires in COVID-19. TCRdb keeps only in-frame clones here, not all; method: immunoSEQ multiplex PCR. The repertoire includes 350,000 to 450,000 clones, 85% to 90% of them detected once, and about 3% sits in the top ten. Sequencing used peripheral blood. These receptors originate from a human donor in a cohort sampled during active COVID-19.

The chain carries TRBV10-3 and TRBJ1-3; D possibly corresponds to TRBD1 (6 bases). Germline CDR1 ENHRY, CDR2 SYGVKD. V lost 2 bases to trimming and J lost 2 bases, with 19 bases between them. CDR3 length equals 18 residues. CDR3 nucleotides: TGTGCCATCAGTGAGCCTTGGGGGGGGGCGAAAGCTGGAAACACCATATATTTT. Its protein product is CAISEPWGGAKAGNTIYF.

The chain recombines TRBV7-9 with TRBJ1-1; the D gene is possibly TRBD1 (5 bases). The V and J ends lost 6 bases and 4 bases respectively, with 18 bases between them. Germline V gene lookup returns CDR1 SEHNR and CDR2 FQNEAQ (reference sequence). The CDR3 runs to 15 residues. Here the CDR3 DNA reads TGTGCCAGCAGATTACCGTCCAGGGTGGGCACTGAAGCTTTCTTT. Its protein is CASRLPSRVGTEAFF.

This rearrangement joins TRBV3-1 (or the pseudogene TRBV3-2) to TRBJ1-5; 8 bases line up with TRBD1. The CDR3 has 16 residues. CDR1 and CDR2 (germline): LGHDT, YNNKEL (reference sequence). The ends lost 6 bases at V and 1 base at J; junction bases unmatched: 8. CDR3 amino acids: CASSRTGGRSNQPQHF. Here the CDR3 DNA reads TGTGCCAGCAGTCGTACAGGGGGAAGAAGCAATCAGCCCCAGCATTTT.

The rearrangement joins TRBV5-4 to TRBJ2-7; the D gene is possibly TRBD2 (6 bases). V lost 0 bases to trimming and J lost 0 bases, with 13 bases between them. Germline loops: CDR1 SGHNT, CDR2 YYREEE (reference sequence). The CDR3 extends over 16 amino acids. The CDR3 here is CASSLGGVESSYEQYF. The CDR3 DNA sequence: TGTGCCAGCAGCTTGGGGGGGGTAGAAAGCTCCTACGAGCAGTACTTC.

CDR3 sequence (DNA): TGTGCCAGCAGTTACAGGCCGTACACTGAAGCTTTCTTT. This gives the protein CASSYRPYTEAFF. V gene TRBV27 combines with J gene TRBJ1-1; tentative D call: TRBD1 (5 bases). Deletions cut 4 bases from V and 3 bases from J, with 9 bases between. CDR1 and CDR2 from the germline V gene are MNHEY and SMNVEV (reference sequence). The CDR3 is made up of 13 amino acids.

The rearrangement uses TRBV9 and TRBJ1-3; weak D call: TRBD1 (5 bases). The germline V and J ends were trimmed by 2 bases and 0 bases, with 9 bases remaining between them. CDR3 length: 15 amino acids. Germline V gives CDR1 SGDLS, CDR2 YYNGEE. CDR3 nucleotide sequence: TGTGCCAGCAGCGTTGGGGGAGGCTCTGGAAACACCATATATTTT. It yields the protein CASSVGGGSGNTIYF. Supplemented by reference TRBV9 and TRBJ1-3, the full variable domain reads DSGVTQTPKHLITATGQRVTLRCSPRSGDLSVYWYQQSLDQGLQFLIQYYNGEERAKGNILERFSAQQFPDLHSELNLSSLELGDSALYFCASSVGGGSGNTIYFGEGSWLTVV.

V is TRBV7-9 and J is TRBJ2-3, with 12 positions matching TRBD2. CDR3 length: 16 amino acids. V was clipped by 8 bases and J by 0 bases; unmatched bases: 6. Germline CDR1 and CDR2: SEHNR and FQNEAQ (reference sequence). The CDR3 bases are TGTGCCAGCGCCATTGGGACTAGCGGGAGCACAGATACGCAGTATTTT. It codes for CASAIGTSGSTDTQYF.

V is TRBV7-9 and J is TRBJ2-2, with a weak D call TRBD1 (5 bases). Trimming took off 1 base at V and 7 bases at J, with 16 bases between the two ends. This CDR3 spans 16 amino acids. Germline V gives CDR1 SEHNR, CDR2 FQNEAQ (reference sequence). The CDR3 sequence: CASSLGQSDRSGELFF. As DNA, the CDR3 is TGTGCCAGCAGCTTAGGACAGAGTGACCGAAGCGGGGAGCTGTTTTTT.

The chain uses TRBV10-1 and TRBJ1-2; 10 bases map to TRBD1. Germline assignment: CDR1 WNHNN and CDR2 SYGVQD (reference sequence). The CDR3 consists of 16 residues. With 7 bases clipped from V and 4 bases from J, the junction kept 12 bases outside the gene matches. The DNA for the CDR3 is TGCGCCAGCATTTGGGACCCAGGACAGGGGGTCTATGGCTACACCTTC. This gives the protein CASIWDPGQGVYGYTF.

The V call is TRBV11-2, the J call TRBJ2-2; D remains ambiguous. The CDR3 is made up of 12 amino acids. With 4 bases removed from V and 4 bases from J, the gap between germline ends came to 4 bases. The germline gives CDR1 SGHAT, CDR2 FQNNGV. The CDR3 sequence: CASSSLTGELFF. The CDR3 bases are TGTGCCAGCAGCTCACTCACCGGGGAGCTGTTTTTT.

This clone was detected ten times or more. The chain couples TRBV10-1 to TRBJ1-4; D gene unclear. Germline V gene data show CDR1 as WNHNN and CDR2 as SYGVQD (reference sequence). Trimming stripped 2 bases from V and 7 bases from J, with 8 bases between. The CDR3 runs to 13 residues. The CDR3 loop is CASSEAVGEKLFF. The CDR3 DNA reads as TGCGCCAGCAGTGAGGCGGTGGGTGAAAAACTGTTTTTT.

The chain is built from TRBV4-2 and TRBJ1-2; D not certain. CDR1 LGHNA and CDR2 YNFKEQ come from the germline V gene. Trimming removed 0 bases from V and 4 bases from J, with 18 bases in between. The CDR3 consists of 17 residues. The CDR3 spells CASSQEGQGGRFYGYTF. In nucleotides, the CDR3 is TGTGCCAGCAGCCAAGAGGGTCAAGGAGGCAGGTTCTATGGCTACACCTTC.

The chain employs TRBV28 and TRBJ1-6; D unresolved. CDR1 is MDHEN, CDR2 SYDVKM, per germline. V dropped 6 bases and J dropped 10 bases, with 13 bases sitting between them. The CDR3 has 13 residues. The CDR3 region has the DNA TGTGCCAGCAGCCTACCCTCCCCATCACCCCTCCACTTT. It codes for CASSLPSPSPLHF.

This clone was detected once. The V and J genes are TRBV7-3 and TRBJ2-1; 8 bases map to TRBD1. V was clipped by 3 bases and J by 7 bases; unmatched bases: 5. Germline values: CDR1 SGHTA, CDR2 FQGTGA. The CDR3 has 14 amino acids. CDR3 region: CASSLRDRYNEQFF. The CDR3 DNA follows: TGTGCCAGCAGCTTGCGGGACAGGTATAATGAGCAGTTCTTC.

The V and J genes are TRBV27 and TRBJ1-6, with no clear D. V lost 5 bases to trimming and J lost 7 bases, with 9 bases between them. This CDR3 has 13 amino acids. From germline, CDR1 is MNHEY and CDR2 SMNVEV (reference sequence). The CDR3, as DNA: TGTGCCAGCAGTGACGACTTGAATTCACCCCTCCACTTT. Translation: CASSDDLNSPLHF.

The gene calls are TRBV9 and TRBJ1-1, with 8 bases identical to TRBD1. CDR3 size: 14 residues. The germline CDR1 and CDR2 sequences are SGDLS and YYNGEE. The V segment lost 4 bases and the J segment 10 bases; nucleotides outside the gene matches: 12. For the CDR3, the DNA is TGTGCCAGCAGCATGACGGACAGGGCGATGGGAGCTTTCTTT. Encoded protein: CASSMTDRAMGAFF.

The V and J genes are TRBV25-1 and TRBJ1-6, with 8 bases matching TRBD1. Germline lookup yields CDR1 MGHDK and CDR2 SYGVNS. With V trimmed by 6 bases and J by 8 bases, 9 bases remained unmatched. The CDR3 contains 15 residues. CDR3 amino acids: CASRPDRGEHSPLHF. Written as DNA, the CDR3 is TGTGCCAGCAGACCAGACAGGGGTGAGCATTCACCCCTCCACTTT.

The rearrangement joins TRBV24-1 to TRBJ1-5; the D gene is possibly TRBD1 (5 bases). The V end was cut by 9 bases, the J end by 5 bases, with 19 bases between. The germline V gene encodes CDR1 KGHDR and CDR2 SFDVKD. The CDR3 has 15 residues. CDR3 protein: CATPHLGRADQPQHF. DNA of the CDR3: TGTGCCACCCCGCATCTGGGCAGGGCGGATCAGCCCCAGCATTTT.

J is TRBJ2-7 and V is TRBV28; 8 bases line up with TRBD1. Germline V gives CDR1 MDHEN, CDR2 SYDVKM. The trim removed 7 bases at V and 3 bases at J, leaving 8 bases unmatched. The CDR3 has 14 residues. For the CDR3, the DNA is TGTGCCAGCACTTCCTCGGACAGGGACTACGAGCAGTACTTC. Its translation is CASTSSDRDYEQYF.

This clone came up a few times. CDR3 in amino acids: CASSVGGSYNEQFF. CDR3 nucleotide sequence: TGTGCCAGCAGCGTCGGGGGCTCCTACAATGAGCAGTTCTTC. The chain links TRBV7-2 to TRBJ2-1, with a weak D call TRBD2 (6 bases). The ends were cut back, 5 bases at V and 0 bases at J, with 8 bases in the middle. There are 14 residues in the CDR3. Germline V gives CDR1 SGHTA, CDR2 FQGNSA.

This clone was picked up a small number of times. The chain employs TRBV25-1 and TRBJ2-1; D is possibly TRBD2 (5 bases). With 10 bases removed from V and 0 bases from J, the gap between germline ends came to 13 bases. Germline V gene sequence: CDR1 MGHDK, CDR2 SYGVNS. This CDR3 region has 14 residues. The CDR3 DNA is TGTGCCATCTGGAGGTCTTGCTCCTACAATGAGCAGTTCTTC. Translation gives CAIWRSCSYNEQFF.

This clone was recorded a few times. Other DNA sequences of this sample code for an identical CDR3. This chain links TRBV27 with TRBJ2-7; possibly TRBD2 for D (6 bases). The germline CDR1 and CDR2 sequences are MNHEY and SMNVEV (reference sequence). The CDR3 is 13 residues long. Trimming stripped 3 bases from V and 4 bases from J, with 10 bases between. The CDR3 spells CASSFSGPYEQYF. CDR3 DNA: TGTGCCAGCAGTTTTAGCGGACCGTACGAGCAGTACTTC.